This passage covers 10 T cell receptor beta chains from one sample sequenced in a study of blood T cells in healthy people across ages. Using a J-beta primer mix together with a sample-barcoded 5' primer, a second PCR was run for roughly 7 to 12 cycles. In TCRdb, the 5' RACE reads were re-called with MiXCR into one record per CDR3 protein. This sample yields over 1.5 million distinct CDR3 sequences, of which around 48% are seen a single time; 2.1% belongs to the top ten. Source material: blood. These TCRs come from a woman aged 35 to 49 in good health.

The rearrangement uses TRBV20-1 and TRBJ2-1, with D hard to call. V lost 3 bases, J lost 9 bases, and 21 bases lay in between. The germline CDR1 and CDR2 sequences are DFQATT and SNEGSKA (reference sequence). There are 15 residues in the CDR3. Here the CDR3 DNA reads TGCAGTGCTAGTCAAGACTTTCAAGTCCCCGGTGAGCAGTTCTTC. It translates to CSASQDFQVPGEQFF.

Here the CDR3 DNA reads TGTGCCAGCAGGGGGGTCTATGAGCAGTTCTTC. As protein: CASRGVYEQFF. The chain carries TRBV28 and TRBJ2-1; D may correspond to TRBD1 or TRBD2 (5 bases each). The CDR3 contains 11 residues. Germline values: CDR1 MDHEN, CDR2 SYDVKM. V lost 6 bases to trimming and J lost 8 bases, with 8 bases between them.

This clonotype has just a few counts. CDR3 protein: CATRRTGGHNEQFF. For the CDR3, the DNA is TGTGCCACCAGAAGGACAGGGGGCCACAATGAGCAGTTCTTC. The chain joins TRBV24-1 to TRBJ2-1; 11 nucleotides match TRBD1. The V gene's germline CDR1 is KGHDR and CDR2 SFDVKD. CDR3 size: 14 residues. V lost 7 bases and J lost 5; bases outside the gene matches: 3.

The chain uses TRBV9 and TRBJ2-7, with 12 bases matching TRBD1. Trimming took 0 bases from V and 5 from J; bases not matched to a gene: 9. There are 17 residues in the CDR3. Germline V gene sequence: CDR1 SGDLS, CDR2 YYNGEE. CDR3 region: CASSVAAGTGGRHEQYF. In DNA, the CDR3 is TGTGCCAGCAGCGTAGCTGCCGGGACAGGGGGCCGTCACGAGCAGTACTTC.

There are a few counts of this clonotype. The CDR3 here is CASSQDQTIGETQYF. Written as DNA, the CDR3 is TGCGCCAGCAGCCAAGATCAGACGATTGGGGAGACCCAGTACTTC. The rearrangement uses TRBV4-1 and TRBJ2-5; no firm D call. Per the germline V gene, CDR1 is MGHRA and CDR2 is YSYEKL. V gave up 0 bases and J gave up 5 bases, with 13 bases separating them. The CDR3 sequence is 15 residues long.

This clonotype was counted only a few times. The chain combines TRBV20-1 with TRBJ2-5; 10 nucleotides line up with TRBD2. With the DNA end fitting TRBJ2-7 better, the J assignment may be wrong. The length of the CDR3 is 16 residues. Germline lookup yields CDR1 DFQATT and CDR2 SNEGSKA (reference sequence). CDR3 DNA sequence: TGCAGTGCTCAATCAACCTCTAGCGGGGGTGGCTACGAGCAGTACTTC. This encodes CSAQSTSSGGGYEQYF.

This rearrangement joins TRBV27 to TRBJ2-6, with no clear D. The germline CDR1 and CDR2 sequences are MNHEY and SMNVEV (reference sequence). This CDR3 region has 17 residues. Between the trimmed V and J ends, which lost 7 bases and 4 bases, there was a span of 20 bases. The CDR3 DNA reads as TGTGCCAGCACCCCGAATCGTGGCGCAAAAGGGGCCAACGTCCTGACTTTC. Translating gives CASTPNRGAKGANVLTF.

The chain uses TRBV7-9 and TRBJ1-6; a possible D gene is TRBD1 (6 bases). Trimming pared 5 bases from V and 7 bases from J, leaving 12 bases between. Germline CDR1 SEHNR, CDR2 FQNEAQ (reference sequence). This CDR3 comprises 14 residues. DNA of the CDR3: TGTGCCAGCAGCCGAACAGGGTTCAATTCACCCCTCCACTTT. Translating it yields CASSRTGFNSPLHF.

This clonotype has just one count. V usage is TRBV5-8 and J usage is TRBJ2-1; 9 bases agree with TRBD2. The CDR3 extends over 18 amino acids. CDR1 and CDR2 from the germline V gene are SGHTS and YDEGEE. V lost 4 bases to trimming and J lost 4 bases; unmatched junction nucleotides: 15. CDR3 protein: CASSLEWGAGGHYNEQFF. For the CDR3, the DNA is TGTGCCAGCAGCCTGGAATGGGGAGCGGGGGGCCATTACAATGAGCAGTTCTTC.

This clonotype occurred a few times. V usage is TRBV10-3 and J usage is TRBJ2-3; 10 bases match TRBD1. The CDR3 consists of 15 residues. The J segment lost 0 bases and the V segment lost 6 bases, leaving 3 bases of the junction unmatched. The germline CDR1 and CDR2 sequences are ENHRY and SYGVKD. In nucleotides, the CDR3 is TGTGCCATCAGCCGGGACAGGGGAAGCACAGATACGCAGTATTTT. Amino acid sequence: CAISRDRGSTDTQYF.